One sample yielded the 15 T cell receptor beta chains listed below, sequenced in a study of OX40 agonist ivuxolimab in advanced cancers. Here immunoSEQ multiplex PCR was the method, and the copy in TCRdb shows in-frame clones only, minus some. The sample has about 61,000 clones, more than 80% seen once; the top ten hold roughly 1.9%. The material sequenced was CD4+ or CD8+ T cells sorted from blood, taken in a trial of the OX40 agonist ivuxolimab. The receptor source for this set is an adult with an advanced solid tumor such as melanoma, head and neck, liver or kidney cancer.

The rearrangement links TRBV28 to TRBJ2-7; 9 positions agree with TRBD2. Per the germline V gene, CDR1 is MDHEN and CDR2 is SYDVKM. Losses at the gene ends were 5 bases for V and 3 bases for J; bases not matched to a gene: 5. The CDR3 loop spans 14 amino acids. CDR3 region: CASSLAGKIYEQYF. The DNA for the CDR3 is TGTGCCAGCAGTCTAGCGGGAAAGATCTACGAGCAGTACTTC. The full variable domain, rest sourced from reference TRBV28 and TRBJ2-7, is DVKVTQSSRYLVKRTGEKVFLECVQDMDHENMFWYRQDPGLGLRLIYFSYDVKMKEKGDIPEGYSVSREKKERFSLILESASTNQTSMYLCASSLAGKIYEQYFGPGTRLTVT.

The rearrangement joins TRBV18 to TRBJ2-1, with D perhaps assigned TRBD1 or TRBD2 (5 bases each). This CDR3 is 14 amino acids long. CDR1 and CDR2 (germline): KGHSH, LQKENI. V was cut by 3 bases and J by 6 bases, with 12 bases left in between. CDR3: CASSPVPGSNEQFF. The CDR3 region has the DNA TGTGCCAGCTCACCGGTTCCAGGGAGCAATGAGCAGTTCTTC.

The rearrangement links TRBV7-2 to TRBJ1-4; D is unresolved. From germline, CDR1 is SGHTA and CDR2 FQGNSA. The ends were cut back, 0 bases at V and 4 bases at J, with 9 bases in the middle. CDR3 length equals 15 residues. CDR3 DNA sequence: TGTGCCAGCAGCTTAGCGCTGGGCAGTAATGAAAAACTGTTTTTT. It translates to CASSLALGSNEKLFF.

This clone was observed a single time. This chain joins TRBV2 and TRBJ1-5; TRBD1 might be the D (6 bases). Trimming shortened V by 7 bases and J by 0 bases, and 10 bases separated the two germline ends. CDR1 and CDR2 (germline): SNHLY, FYNNEI. The CDR3 extends over 14 amino acids. The CDR3 nucleotides are TGTGCCAGCACAGGGGACTATAGCAATCAGCCCCAGCATTTT. Translated: CASTGDYSNQPQHF.

This clone was recorded only once. This chain connects TRBV7-2 to TRBJ1-1; D is unclear. The V and J ends lost 2 bases and 1 base respectively, with 5 bases between them. Germline V lookup: CDR1 SGHTA, CDR2 FQGNSA. CDR3 size: 13 residues. The CDR3 coding sequence is TGTGCCAGCAGCTTAAGGGAGAACACTGAAGCTTTCTTT. It translates to CASSLRENTEAFF.

The chain recombines TRBV7-2 with TRBJ2-7; 9 positions match TRBD1. The CDR3 loop spans 15 amino acids. The V segment lost 3 bases and the J segment 4 bases; nucleotides outside the gene matches: 7. Per the germline V gene, CDR1 is SGHTA and CDR2 is FQGNSA. The CDR3 sequence is CASSFPSGTGYEQYF. CDR3 DNA: TGTGCCAGCAGCTTTCCTTCCGGGACAGGGTACGAGCAGTACTTC.

The genes are TRBV11-1 and TRBJ1-6, with 7 bases fitting TRBD1. CDR1 is SGHAT and CDR2 is FQDESV in the germline V gene (reference sequence). This CDR3 spans 17 amino acids. V lost 0 bases to trimming and J lost 2 bases; unmatched junction nucleotides: 4. The CDR3 sequence is CASSLAHRGTYNSPLHF. The DNA for the CDR3 is TGTGCCAGCAGCTTAGCCCACAGGGGTACCTATAATTCACCCCTCCACTTT. Filled out from reference TRBV11-1 and TRBJ1-6, the complete variable domain reads EAEVAQSPRYKITEKSQAVAFWCDPISGHATLYWYRQILGQGPELLVQFQDESVVDDSQLPKDRFSAERLKGVDSTLKIQPAELGDSAMYLCASSLAHRGTYNSPLHFGNGTRLTVT.

The V and J genes are TRBV6-5 and TRBJ2-3, with TRBD1 matching over 7 bases. The CDR3 loop spans 15 amino acids. Unmatched junction bases numbered 8, after V lost 6 bases and J lost 2 bases. Per the germline V gene, CDR1 is MNHEY and CDR2 is SVGAGI. CDR3 sequence (DNA): TGTGCCAGCAGCGGGGACAGCCTCTTCACAGATACGCAGTATTTT. Protein: CASSGDSLFTDTQYF.

This chain joins TRBV7-2 and TRBJ1-4; tentative D call: TRBD1 (5 bases). The CDR3 is made up of 14 amino acids. Germline CDR1 reads SGHTA; CDR2 reads FQGNSA. V dropped 2 bases and J dropped 4 bases, with 8 bases sitting between them. The CDR3 DNA reads as TGTGCCAGCAGCTTACCGGGGGATAATGAAAAACTGTTTTTT. This gives the protein CASSLPGDNEKLFF. Using reference TRBV7-2 and TRBJ1-4 for the parts outside the CDR3, the full variable domain is GAGVSQSPSNKVTEKGKDVELRCDPISGHTALYWYRQSLGQGLEFLIYFQGNSAPDKSGLPSDRFSAERTGGSVSTLTIQRTQQEDSAVYLCASSLPGDNEKLFFGSGTQLSVL.

The genes are TRBV2 and TRBJ2-1; TRBD2 might be the D (5 bases). V was pared by 6 bases and J by 4 bases, with 19 bases between. Germline lookup yields CDR1 SNHLY and CDR2 FYNNEI. This CDR3 contains 16 residues. The DNA of the CDR3 is TGTGCCAGCAGACCCGGTTGGGCTGGCGGGTACAATGAGCAGTTCTTC. It codes for CASRPGWAGGYNEQFF.

The rearrangement uses TRBV7-9 and TRBJ2-1, with a tentative D call TRBD1 (6 bases). The CDR3 has 13 amino acids. The V end lost 5 bases, the J end lost 8 bases, and 13 bases lay between the germline ends. Germline lookup yields CDR1 SEHNR and CDR2 FQNEAQ (reference sequence). CDR3 coding DNA: TGTGCCAGCAGCCAAGGGGACATTTATGAGCAGTTCTTC. Translated, it gives CASSQGDIYEQFF.

V and J are TRBV28 and TRBJ2-7; 10 bases match TRBD1. The CDR3 has 14 residues. Germline values: CDR1 MDHEN, CDR2 SYDVKM. After removal of 5 bases from V and 4 bases from J, the junction contained 5 bases not matched to a gene. The CDR3 nucleotides are TGTGCCAGCAGTCCCGGGACAGGGGTGTACGAGCAGTACTTC. Translated: CASSPGTGVYEQYF.

There are many counts of this clone. This chain uses TRBV21-1 with TRBJ1-4. TRBV21-1 is described as a pseudogene. This CDR3 comprises 9 residues. CDR3 sequence: CASSKQWIF. The DNA of the CDR3 is TGTGCCAGCAGCAAACAGTGGATTTTT.

This clone was counted between two and nine times. The chain recombines TRBV14 with TRBJ1-2, with 11 bases lining up with TRBD1. Germline CDR1 and CDR2: SGHDN and FVKESK. The CDR3 is made up of 13 amino acids. With V trimmed by 2 bases and J by 14 bases, 7 bases remained unmatched. The CDR3 spells CASSQSWTGGWTF. As DNA, the CDR3 is TGTGCCAGCAGCCAAAGTTGGACAGGGGGCTGGACCTTC.

This clone came up once. The rearrangement links TRBV6-5 to TRBJ2-3, with TRBD1 matching over 9 bases. CDR3 length: 16 amino acids. Looked up from germline, CDR1 is MNHEY and CDR2 is SVGAGI. After removal of 2 bases from V and 0 bases from J, the junction contained 3 bases not matched to a gene. Written as DNA, the CDR3 is TGTGCCAGCAGTTACGGACAGGGGACTAGCACAGATACGCAGTATTTT. Its protein is CASSYGQGTSTDTQYF.